The clone carrying this T cell receptor (beta chain) was counted between two and nine times. Its cognate antigen is unknown. This sample is drawn from a study of shared clonotypes between healthy human individuals. Study outcomes and limitations: Clonotypes shared by all four sorted-subset donors had higher generation probabilities than non-shared clonotypes.

Naive CD4+ cells were CD45RA-selected; the remaining cells were memory. Across several immunoSEQ plates, the genomic DNA of each subset was split evenly. In the sorted-subset replicate PCRs, 200 ng DNA, around 30,000 T cell genomes, was used. Using immunoSEQ multiplex PCR, the repertoire was profiled, and TCRdb retains in-frame clones only, with some absent. The table records around 700,000 clones, about three quarters of them present only once. The V gene lost 2 bases and the J gene lost 3 bases, with 11 bases spanning the gap. The CDR3 sequence is 15 residues long. Germline-derived CDR1 and CDR2 are SGHRS and YFSETQ.

This receptor was obtained from a woman aged 25 to 45 in good health. J is TRBJ2-2 and V is TRBV5-1; maybe TRBD2 (6 bases). What was sequenced was memory CD4+ T cells sorted from blood. Subset reported: CD45RA-negative fraction. The CDR3 DNA follows: TGCGCCAGCAGCTTTGGCGGGATCGACACCGGGGAGCTGTTTTTT. Its translation is CASSFGGIDTGELFF.